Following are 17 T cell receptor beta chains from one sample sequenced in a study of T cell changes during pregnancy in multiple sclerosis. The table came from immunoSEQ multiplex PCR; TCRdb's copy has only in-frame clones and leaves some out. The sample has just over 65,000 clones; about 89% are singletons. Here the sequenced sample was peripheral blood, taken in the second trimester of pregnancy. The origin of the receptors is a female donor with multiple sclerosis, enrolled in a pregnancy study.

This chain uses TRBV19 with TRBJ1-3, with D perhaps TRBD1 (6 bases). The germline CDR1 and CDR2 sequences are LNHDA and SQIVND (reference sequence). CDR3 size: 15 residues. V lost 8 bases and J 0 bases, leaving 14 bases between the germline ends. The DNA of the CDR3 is TGTGCCAGTTCCCCCACAGGGCACTCTGGAAACACCATATATTTT. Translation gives CASSPTGHSGNTIYF. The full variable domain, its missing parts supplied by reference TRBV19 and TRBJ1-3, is DGGITQSPKYLFRKEGQNVTLSCEQNLNHDAMYWYRQDPGQGLRLIYYSQIVNDFQKGDIAEGYSVSREKKESFPLTVTSAQKNPTAFYLCASSPTGHSGNTIYFGEGSWLTVV.

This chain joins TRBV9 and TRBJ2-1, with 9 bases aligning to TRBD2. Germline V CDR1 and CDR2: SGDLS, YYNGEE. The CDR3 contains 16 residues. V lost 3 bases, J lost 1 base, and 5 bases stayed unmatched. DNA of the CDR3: TGTGCCAGCAGCGGCATAGCGGGGGAATCCTACAATGAGCAGTTCTTC. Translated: CASSGIAGESYNEQFF.

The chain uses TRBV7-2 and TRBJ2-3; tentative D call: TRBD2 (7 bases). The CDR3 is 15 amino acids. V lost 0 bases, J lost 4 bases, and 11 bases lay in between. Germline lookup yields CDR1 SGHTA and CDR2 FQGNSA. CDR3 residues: CASSLAGGPADTQYF. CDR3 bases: TGTGCCAGCAGCTTAGCGGGGGGGCCAGCAGATACGCAGTATTTT.

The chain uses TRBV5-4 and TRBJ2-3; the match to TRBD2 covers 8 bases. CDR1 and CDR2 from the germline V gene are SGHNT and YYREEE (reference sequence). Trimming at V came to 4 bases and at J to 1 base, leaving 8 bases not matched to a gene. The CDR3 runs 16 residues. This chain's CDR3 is CASSGWDGGGTDTQYF. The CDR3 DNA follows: TGTGCCAGCAGCGGGTGGGACGGGGGGGGCACAGATACGCAGTATTTT.

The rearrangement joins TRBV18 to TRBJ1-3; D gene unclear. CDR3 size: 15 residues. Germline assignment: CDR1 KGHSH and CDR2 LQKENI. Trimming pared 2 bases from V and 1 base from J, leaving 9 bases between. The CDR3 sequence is CASSPEVLSGNTIYF. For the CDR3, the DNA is TGTGCCAGCTCACCAGAGGTCCTATCTGGAAACACCATATATTTT. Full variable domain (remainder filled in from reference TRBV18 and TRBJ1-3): NAGVMQNPRHLVRRRGQEARLRCSPMKGHSHVYWYRQLPEEGLKFMVYLQKENIIDESGMPKERFSAEFPKEGPSILRIQQVVRGDSAAYFCASSPEVLSGNTIYFGEGSWLTVV.

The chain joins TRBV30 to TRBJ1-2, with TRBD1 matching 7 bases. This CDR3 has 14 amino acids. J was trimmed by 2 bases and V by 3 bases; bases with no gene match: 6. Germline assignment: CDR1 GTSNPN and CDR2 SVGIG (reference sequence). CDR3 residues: CAWSPGQINYGYTF. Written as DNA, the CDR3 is TGTGCCTGGAGCCCGGGACAGATAAACTATGGCTACACCTTC.

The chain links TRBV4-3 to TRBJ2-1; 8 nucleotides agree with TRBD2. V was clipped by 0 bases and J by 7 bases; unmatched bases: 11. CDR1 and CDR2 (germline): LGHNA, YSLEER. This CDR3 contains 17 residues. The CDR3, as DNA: TGCGCCAGCAGCCAAGATGCCAGCGGGGGACTAAGGAATGAGCAGTTCTTC. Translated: CASSQDASGGLRNEQFF.

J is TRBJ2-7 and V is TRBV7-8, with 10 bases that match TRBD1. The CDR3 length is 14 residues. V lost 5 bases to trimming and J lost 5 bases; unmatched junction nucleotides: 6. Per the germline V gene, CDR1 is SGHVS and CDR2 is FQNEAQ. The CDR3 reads CASSPRQGANEQYF. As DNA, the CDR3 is TGTGCCAGCAGCCCAAGACAGGGGGCTAACGAGCAGTACTTC.

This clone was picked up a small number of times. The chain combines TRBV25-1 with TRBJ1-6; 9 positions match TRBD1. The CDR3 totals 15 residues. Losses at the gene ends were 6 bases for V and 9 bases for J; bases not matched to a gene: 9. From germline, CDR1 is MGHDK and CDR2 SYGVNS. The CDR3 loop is CASRGPGQGISPLHF. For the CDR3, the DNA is TGTGCCAGCAGGGGTCCGGGACAGGGAATTTCACCCCTCCACTTT.

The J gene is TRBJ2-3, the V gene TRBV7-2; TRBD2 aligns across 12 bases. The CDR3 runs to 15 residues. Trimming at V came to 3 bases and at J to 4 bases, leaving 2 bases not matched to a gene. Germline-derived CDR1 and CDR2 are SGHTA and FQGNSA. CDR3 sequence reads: CASSLTSGGADTQYF. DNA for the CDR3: TGTGCCAGCAGCTTGACTAGCGGGGGTGCAGATACGCAGTATTTT.

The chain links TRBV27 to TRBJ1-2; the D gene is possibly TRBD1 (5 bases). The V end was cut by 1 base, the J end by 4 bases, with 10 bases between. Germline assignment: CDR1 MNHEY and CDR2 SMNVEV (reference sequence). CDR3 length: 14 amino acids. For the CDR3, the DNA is TGTGCCAGCAGTTTATTAGGGAGGGGCTATGGCTACACCTTC. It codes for CASSLLGRGYGYTF.

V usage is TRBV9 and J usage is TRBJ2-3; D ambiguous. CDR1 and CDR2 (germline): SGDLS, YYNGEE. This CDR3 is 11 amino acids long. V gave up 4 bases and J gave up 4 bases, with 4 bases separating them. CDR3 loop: CASSSADTQYF. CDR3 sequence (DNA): TGTGCCAGCAGCTCTGCAGATACGCAGTATTTT.

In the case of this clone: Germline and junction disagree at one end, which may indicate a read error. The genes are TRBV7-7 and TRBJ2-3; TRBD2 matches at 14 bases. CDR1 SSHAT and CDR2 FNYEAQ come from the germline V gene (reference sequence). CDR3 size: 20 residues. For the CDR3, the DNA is TGTGCTAGCAGCTTAGTGCCGGGACTAGCGGGGGTTCAATTCACAGATACGCAGTATTTT. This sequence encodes CASSLVPGLAGVQFTDTQYF.

Here the CDR3 DNA reads TGTGCCAGCAGCTTCCTCGGGGGTGGCAATTCACCCCTCCACTTT. Protein sequence: CASSFLGGGNSPLHF. The chain joins TRBV7-2 to TRBJ1-6, with D possibly being TRBD1 (5 bases). CDR3 length: 15 residues. The ends were cut back, 3 bases at V and 7 bases at J, with 13 bases in the middle. Germline V gives CDR1 SGHTA, CDR2 FQGNSA.

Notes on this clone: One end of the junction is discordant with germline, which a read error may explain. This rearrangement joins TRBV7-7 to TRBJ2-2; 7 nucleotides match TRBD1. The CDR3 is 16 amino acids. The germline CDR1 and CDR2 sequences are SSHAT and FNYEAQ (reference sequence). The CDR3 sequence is CASSFREGRGTGELFF. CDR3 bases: TGTGCTAGCAGCTTTCGTGAAGGCAGGGGGACCGGGGAGCTGTTTTTT.

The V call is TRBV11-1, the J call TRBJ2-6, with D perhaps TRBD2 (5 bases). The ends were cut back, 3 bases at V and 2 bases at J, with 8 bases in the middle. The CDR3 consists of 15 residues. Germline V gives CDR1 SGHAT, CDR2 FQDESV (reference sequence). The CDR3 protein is CASSFHGAGANVLTF. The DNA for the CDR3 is TGTGCCAGCAGCTTTCACGGGGCTGGGGCCAACGTCCTGACTTTC.

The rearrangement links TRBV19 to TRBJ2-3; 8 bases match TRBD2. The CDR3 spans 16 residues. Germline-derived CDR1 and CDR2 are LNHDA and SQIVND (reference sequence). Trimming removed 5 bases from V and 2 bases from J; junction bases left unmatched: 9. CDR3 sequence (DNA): TGTGCCAGTAGTTCCCCGTCGGGGGGGCTCACAGATACGCAGTATTTT. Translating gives CASSSPSGGLTDTQYF.